One and the same sample provided the 28 T cell receptor beta chains below, sequenced in a study of blood T cell repertoires in COVID-19. Method: immunoSEQ multiplex PCR; TCRdb's copy keeps in-frame clones and lacks some. The table shows about 95,000 clones, with over 70% occurring only once. Sequencing was carried out using peripheral blood. These TCRs come from a man at least 80 years old with active or convalescent COVID-19.

This chain links TRBV29-1 with TRBJ1-1; D gene uncertain. The V end lost 5 bases, the J end lost 0 bases, and 4 bases lay between the germline ends. CDR3 length: 11 amino acids. From germline, CDR1 is SQVTM and CDR2 ANQGSEA. CDR3 sequence (DNA): TGCAGCGTTACACTGAACACTGAAGCTTTCTTT. Encoded protein: CSVTLNTEAFF. The full variable domain, its missing parts supplied by reference TRBV29-1 and TRBJ1-1, is SAVISQKPSRDICQRGTSLTIQCQVDSQVTMMFWYRQQPGQSLTLIATANQGSEATYESGFVIDKFPISRPNLTFSTLTVSNMSPEDSSIYLCSVTLNTEAFFGQGTRLTVV.

The rearrangement uses TRBV12-3 or TRBV12-4 and TRBJ1-1, with D uncertain. The CDR3 covers 12 residues. The V end was cut by 0 bases, the J end by 9 bases, with 8 bases between. The CDR3 protein is CASSLAPEKAFF. In DNA, the CDR3 is TGTGCCAGCAGTTTAGCGCCGGAGAAAGCTTTCTTT.

The table lists this clone with a few counts. The CDR3 DNA reads as TGTGCCAGCAGCTCCAACAGGGGGCTCTCCTACGAGCAGTACTTC. Amino acids: CASSSNRGLSYEQYF. The J gene is TRBJ2-7, the V gene TRBV28, with 9 bases lining up with TRBD1. J gave up 0 bases and V 6 bases, and 6 bases lay outside the gene matches. The V gene's germline CDR1 is MDHEN and CDR2 SYDVKM. There are 15 residues in the CDR3. Filled out from reference TRBV28 and TRBJ2-7, the complete variable domain reads DVKVTQSSRYLVKRTGEKVFLECVQDMDHENMFWYRQDPGLGLRLIYFSYDVKMKEKGDIPEGYSVSREKKERFSLILESASTNQTSMYLCASSSNRGLSYEQYFGPGTRLTVT.

The chain is built from TRBV7-9 and TRBJ2-3, with 9 nucleotides matching TRBD2. Unmatched junction bases numbered 7, after V lost 5 bases and J lost 4 bases. The CDR3 runs 15 residues. Germline CDR1 is SEHNR and CDR2 is FQNEAQ (reference sequence). The CDR3 protein is CASSQTSGASDTQYF. CDR3 nucleotides: TGTGCCAGCAGCCAGACTAGCGGAGCATCAGATACGCAGTATTTT.

The chain couples TRBV5-4 to TRBJ2-3, with 9 bases identical to TRBD2. Looked up from germline, CDR1 is SGHNT and CDR2 is YYREEE (reference sequence). Losses at the gene ends were 4 bases for V and 2 bases for J; bases not matched to a gene: 8. This CDR3 is 16 amino acids long. The CDR3 nucleotides are TGTGCCAGCAGCCGCGGGACTAGCAGGGACACAGATACGCAGTATTTT. Translated: CASSRGTSRDTDTQYF. The complete variable domain, with remaining parts taken from reference TRBV5-4 and TRBJ2-3, reads ETGVTQSPTHLIKTRGQQVTLRCSSQSGHNTVSWYQQALGQGPQFIFQYYREEENGRGNFPPRFSGLQFPNYSSELNVNALELDDSALYLCASSRGTSRDTDTQYFGPGTRLTVL.

The chain carries TRBV7-2 and TRBJ1-2; 9 bases match TRBD1. Trimming removed 6 bases from V and 4 bases from J; junction bases left unmatched: 15. This CDR3 is 17 amino acids long. Germline CDR1 reads SGHTA; CDR2 reads FQGNSA. Written as DNA, the CDR3 is TGTGCCAGCAGGGGCGGGGGACAGGGTCCTTATCGCTATGGCTACACCTTC. This translates into CASRGGGQGPYRYGYTF.

The chain has TRBV4-1 and TRBJ1-2; unclear D gene. Trimming removed 6 bases at V and 4 bases at J, with 30 bases between. Germline V CDR1 and CDR2: MGHRA, YSYEKL. CDR3 size: 19 residues. The CDR3 coding sequence is TGCGCCAGCAGGCAGACACTGATTCGCGGAGGGCGCAGTGGCTATGGCTACACCTTC. This sequence encodes CASRQTLIRGGRSGYGYTF.

Comments on this clone: A clone one base away is much larger, so this may be a read error. Other DNA sequences in this specimen translate into the identical CDR3. The chain has TRBV5-1 and TRBJ2-7; D not certain. Germline lookup yields CDR1 SGHRS and CDR2 YFSETQ. This CDR3 has 15 amino acids. CDR3 sequence: CASSLANGPMDEQYF. The CDR3 nucleotides are TGTGCCAGCAGCTTGGCCAATGGCCCCATGGACGAGCAGTACTTC.

This clone was picked up a small number of times. This chain uses TRBV13 with TRBJ2-7; D is perhaps TRBD1 (5 bases). Per the germline V gene, CDR1 is PRHDT and CDR2 is FYEKMQ (reference sequence). The CDR3 totals 15 residues. V was shortened by 5 bases and J by 0 bases, with 14 bases between the two germline ends. The CDR3 DNA reads as TGTGCCAGCAGCCTCTCGCAAGGGGACTCCTACGAGCAGTACTTC. Its protein is CASSLSQGDSYEQYF.

The chain is built from TRBV6-6 and TRBJ1-2, with D tentatively TRBD1 (6 bases). Germline V gene sequence: CDR1 MNHNY, CDR2 SVGAGI (reference sequence). V was clipped by 6 bases and J by 7 bases, with 15 bases between them. This CDR3 is built from 13 residues. Written as DNA, the CDR3 is TGTGCCAGCAGCGCCGAGGGGGGGGGTGGCTACACCTTC. It is translated as CASSAEGGGGYTF.

The chain joins TRBV6-5 to TRBJ2-7; the match to TRBD1 covers 7 bases. CDR3 length: 14 amino acids. Germline V gene data show CDR1 as MNHEY and CDR2 as SVGAGI. J lost 3 bases, V lost 7 bases, and 9 bases had no gene match. This CDR3 is CASTRDRVDYEQYF. In DNA form, the CDR3 reads TGTGCCAGCACCCGCGACAGGGTCGACTACGAGCAGTACTTC.

The chain has TRBV4-3 and TRBJ1-4; no firm D call. The V and J ends lost 0 bases and 4 bases respectively, with 12 bases between them. The CDR3 sequence is 16 residues long. Germline assignment: CDR1 LGHNA and CDR2 YSLEER. The CDR3 sequence: CASSQDRRGSNEKLFF. As DNA, the CDR3 is TGCGCCAGCAGCCAAGATCGTAGAGGGAGTAATGAAAAACTGTTTTTT.

This chain uses TRBV7-8 with TRBJ2-5; perhaps TRBD1 as D (5 bases). The CDR3 sequence is 15 residues long. Per the germline V gene, CDR1 is SGHVS and CDR2 is FQNEAQ. Trimming shortened V by 1 base and J by 0 bases, and 9 bases separated the two germline ends. CDR3 sequence reads: CASSLGTKYQETQYF. CDR3 nucleotide sequence: TGTGCCAGCAGCTTAGGGACAAAGTACCAAGAGACCCAGTACTTC.

This chain joins TRBV5-4 and TRBJ2-3; TRBD2 matches 8 bases. Germline trimming cut 4 bases from V and 0 bases from J; bases unmatched to any gene: 7. In germline, CDR1 is SGHNT, CDR2 YYREEE (reference sequence). The CDR3 has 16 amino acids. This CDR3 reads CASSPRAGASTDTQYF. The CDR3 DNA follows: TGTGCCAGCAGCCCCCGAGCGGGGGCGAGCACAGATACGCAGTATTTT.

CDR3 in amino acids: CASSRGQGNYGYTF. DNA for the CDR3: TGCGCCAGCAGCCGAGGGCAGGGGAACTATGGCTACACCTTC. V gene TRBV4-3 combines with J gene TRBJ1-2; TRBD1 might be the D (6 bases). Germline V lookup: CDR1 LGHNA, CDR2 YSLEER. The V and J ends lost 4 bases and 2 bases respectively, with 11 bases between them. This CDR3 comprises 14 residues.

The V call is TRBV29-1, the J call TRBJ1-2; no definite D call. CDR1 is SQVTM, CDR2 ANQGSEA, per germline. The V gene lost 2 bases and the J gene lost 3 bases, with 13 bases spanning the gap. CDR3 size: 14 residues. Here the CDR3 DNA reads TGCAGCGTTGAATTTCGGGAGTTAGACTATGGCTACACCTTC. Translated, it gives CSVEFRELDYGYTF.

Written as DNA, the CDR3 is TGTGCCAGCAGCTTAGCAGCGACAGTAGTATATTTT. Its protein is CASSLAATVVYF. This chain links TRBV7-2 with TRBJ1-3, with a possible D match to TRBD1 (5 bases). Germline assignment: CDR1 SGHTA and CDR2 FQGNSA. Trimming removed 0 bases at V and 14 bases at J, with 11 bases between. The CDR3 extends over 12 amino acids. Drawing the rest from reference TRBV7-2 and TRBJ1-3, the complete variable domain is GAGVSQSPSNKVTEKGKDVELRCDPISGHTALYWYRQSLGQGLEFLIYFQGNSAPDKSGLPSDRFSAERTGGSVSTLTIQRTQQEDSAVYLCASSLAATVVYFGEGSWLTVV.

The rearrangement links TRBV5-6 to TRBJ1-1; possible D gene TRBD1, 6 bases. CDR3 length: 14 amino acids. Germline V CDR1 and CDR2: SGHDT, YYEEEE. V lost 4 bases to trimming and J lost 0 bases, with 10 bases between them. CDR3 protein: CASSPTGLNTEAFF. The DNA for the CDR3 is TGTGCCAGCAGCCCGACAGGACTGAACACTGAAGCTTTCTTT.

This clone was counted a few times. V usage is TRBV10-3 and J usage is TRBJ2-2; D perhaps matches TRBD1 (6 bases). Between the trimmed V and J ends, which lost 11 bases and 7 bases, there was a span of 17 bases. CDR1 ENHRY and CDR2 SYGVKD come from the germline V gene. The CDR3 contains 13 residues. CDR3 sequence reads: CAARGRDNGELFF. The CDR3 region has the DNA TGTGCCGCCCGGGGCCGGGACAACGGGGAGCTGTTTTTT.

This clone has just a few counts. Within the sample, other DNA sequences also encode this same CDR3. The gene calls are TRBV7-9 and TRBJ2-1, with TRBD2 matching over 9 bases. The CDR3 length is 17 residues. The germline CDR1 and CDR2 sequences are SEHNR and FQNEAQ (reference sequence). Trimming took 3 bases from V and 2 from J; bases not matched to a gene: 8. CDR3 bases: TGTGCCAGCAGCTTGGCGGGTGCGGGGGGGCCCTACAATGAGCAGTTCTTC. Its protein is CASSLAGAGGPYNEQFF.

The genes are TRBV7-8 and TRBJ2-7, with TRBD2 identical over 13 bases. The trim removed 8 bases at V and 0 bases at J, leaving 7 bases unmatched. This CDR3 contains 16 residues. Germline V lookup: CDR1 SGHVS, CDR2 FQNEAQ. The CDR3 DNA reads as TGTGCCAGCGGACTAGCGGGGGCCCCGATCTCCTACGAGCAGTACTTC. This encodes CASGLAGAPISYEQYF.

The chain is built from TRBV27 and TRBJ1-4; TRBD1 aligns across 7 bases. With 8 bases clipped from V and 8 bases from J, the junction kept 8 bases outside the gene matches. CDR3 length equals 13 residues. Germline CDR1 reads MNHEY; CDR2 reads SMNVEV (reference sequence). The CDR3 region has the DNA TGTGCCAGCGGTACAGGGACAGAGGAAAAACTGTTTTTT. Residues: CASGTGTEEKLFF.

The chain joins TRBV19 to TRBJ1-2, with 7 positions matching TRBD1. CDR3 size: 14 residues. Germline-derived CDR1 and CDR2 are LNHDA and SQIVND (reference sequence). V lost 7 bases to trimming and J lost 3 bases; unmatched junction nucleotides: 8. The CDR3 spells CASIQSQGHYGYTF. The CDR3 bases are TGTGCCAGTATTCAATCACAGGGGCACTATGGCTACACCTTC.

V usage is TRBV19 and J usage is TRBJ2-3; TRBD2 aligns across 11 bases. CDR1 is LNHDA, CDR2 SQIVND, per germline (reference sequence). The CDR3 loop spans 15 amino acids. The ends lost 4 bases at V and 2 bases at J; junction bases unmatched: 2. CDR3 sequence (DNA): TGTGCCAGTAGTACTAGCGGGGGGTCCACAGATACGCAGTATTTT. Protein sequence: CASSTSGGSTDTQYF.

This chain joins TRBV3-1 (or the pseudogene TRBV3-2) and TRBJ1-6; the D is unclear. The ends were cut back, 0 bases at V and 7 bases at J, with 7 bases in the middle. CDR1 is LGHDT and CDR2 is YNNKEL in the germline V gene (reference sequence). This CDR3 is built from 14 residues. This chain's CDR3 is CASSQEVVNSPLHF. In nucleotides, the CDR3 is TGTGCCAGCAGCCAAGAGGTAGTAAATTCACCCCTCCACTTT.

CDR3 residues: CASSFTGSSYNEQFF. The DNA for the CDR3 is TGCGCCAGCAGCTTCACAGGGAGCTCCTACAATGAGCAGTTCTTC. This chain connects TRBV5-1 to TRBJ2-1; maybe TRBD1 (6 bases). The germline V gene encodes CDR1 SGHRS and CDR2 YFSETQ. The CDR3 covers 15 residues. V dropped 2 bases and J dropped 0 bases, with 9 bases sitting between them.

The genes are TRBV19 and TRBJ1-1; D is unresolved. The V gene's germline CDR1 is LNHDA and CDR2 SQIVND (reference sequence). There are 14 residues in the CDR3. Trimming stripped 3 bases from V and 7 bases from J, with 15 bases between. The CDR3 DNA follows: TGTGCCAGTAGTATCTTCGGACTTAGGAGTGAAGCTTTCTTT. It is translated as CASSIFGLRSEAFF.

The rearrangement joins TRBV6-6 to TRBJ1-2, with D unresolved. The length of the CDR3 is 14 residues. V lost 2 bases and J lost 1, with 8 bases in between. Germline CDR1 and CDR2: MNHNY and SVGAGI (reference sequence). As DNA, the CDR3 is TGTGCCAGCAGTTACAACCGGGATAACTATGGCTACACCTTC. Amino acids: CASSYNRDNYGYTF.